This TCR beta chain is from a study of T cell responses to AZD1222 COVID-19 vaccine. Study results and caveats: Of spike-specific TCRs, nearly half reportedly target regions left unmutated in variants. Clonal diversity may have been underestimated, and the donors were mostly white British, with more females than males. Receipt of two AZD1222 doses was followed by a rise in Spike-specific TCR breadth and depth.

Concerning this clone: Its specificity is unknown.

The CDR3 covers 16 residues. V was cut by 2 bases and J by 5 bases, with 16 bases left in between. Germline V gene sequence: CDR1 KGHSH, CDR2 LQKENI. Data came from immunoSEQ multiplex PCR; TCRdb stores just in-frame clones and leaves some out. The data hold approximately 130,000 clones, with 93% observed a single time. The sequences come from peripheral blood, collected on day 0 of AZD1222 vaccination. The receptor was isolated from an adult in good health. The chain joins TRBV18 to TRBJ1-5; D ambiguous. The CDR3 is CASSPSTLPLHQPQHF. The CDR3, as DNA: TGTGCCAGCTCACCATCCACCTTGCCCCTCCATCAGCCCCAGCATTTT.